This TCR beta chain was found in a study of identical twins. Study conclusions and caveats: With abundant cord blood beta clonotypes, insertions were fewer; memory repertoires showed no such pattern. The presence of invariant MAIT and iNKT cells could partly confound analyses of zero-insertion sequences. Its conclusions, products of cross-sectional statistical analysis, did not come from following the same donors.

As concerns this clonotype: Its antigen remains unidentified.

The CDR3 consists of 15 residues. V gave up 5 bases and J gave up 1 base; unmatched junction bases: 3. Template switching created a universal primer site, and the cDNA included unique molecular identifiers. TCRdb used MiXCR to reprocess the 5' RACE reads, holding one entry per CDR3 protein. The sample records hundreds of thousands of distinct CDR3 sequences, around 6.9% being singletons. These data also featured in a second study, about yellow fever vaccine responses in identical twins.

The rearrangement joins TRBV12-3 or TRBV12-4 to TRBJ2-2; 8 bases agree with TRBD2. The sequence came from a woman aged 18-29 years in good health. Sample: memory (CD45RO+) T cells sorted from blood. The CDR3 protein is CASSRLAMNTGELFF. The CDR3 nucleotides are TGTGCCAGCAGTCGACTAGCGATGAACACCGGGGAGCTGTTTTTT.